The T cell receptor beta chain under discussion was sequenced for a study of CD8 T cells in ankylosing spondylitis. The CDR3 extends over 15 amino acids. CDR1 and CDR2 (germline): MNHNS, SASEGT. Trimming removed 0 bases from V and 4 bases from J, with 9 bases in between. General study findings and limits: A number of the motif variants had already been described in reactive arthritis synovial fluid and blood. Peripheral blood samples showed relatively rare disease-linked clones, and these clones were CD8+. From matched ankylosing spondylitis synovial fluid, disease-linked clones were reportedly recovered at significantly enriched levels.

TCRdb re-derived calls from the 5' RACE reads in MiXCR, one entry per CDR3 protein. Of 300,000 to 350,000 distinct CDR3 sequences listed, around 10% are singletons. In its sample, this clonotype was seen many times. Its specificity is not known. The receptor comes from a female donor with ankylosing spondylitis or in good health (not recorded which). V is TRBV6-1 and J is TRBJ2-2; a possible D gene is TRBD1 (5 bases). The source material was blood, either unsorted or a sorted T cell fraction (not recorded which). The CDR3 sequence: CASSEAGRATGELFF. In nucleotides, the CDR3 is TGTGCCAGCAGTGAAGCAGGCAGGGCCACCGGGGAGCTGTTTTTT.